This T cell receptor beta chain was captured in a study of cytomegalovirus exposure and HLA in healthy donors. PCR used 60 Vbeta primers and 13 Jbeta primers. The table came from immunoSEQ multiplex PCR; TCRdb's copy has only in-frame clones and leaves some out. The sample shows some 71,000 clones, 70% to 75% of them seen only once. Trimming at V came to 3 bases and at J to 5 bases, leaving 11 bases not matched to a gene. In germline, CDR1 is ENHRY, CDR2 SYGVKD. CDR3 size: 16 residues. A remark on this clone: The antigen remains undetermined.

Overall study results and limits: It emerged from a later analysis that several of the most significant clusters appeared to be linked to common viral pathogens. The authors reported that TCR beta sequences could predict HLA-A and HLA-B alleles. These predictions were accurate for most subjects in the first cohort.

The source material was PBMCs. This chain links TRBV10-3 with TRBJ1-1; 8 bases match TRBD1. This TCR was sampled from a woman in her twenties or thirties in good health and CMV-seropositive. The CDR3 DNA reads as TGTGCCATCAGTGATCCTTCGTTGGACAGGGCGACTGAAGCTTTCTTT. Translating gives CAISDPSLDRATEAFF.